Presented here are 18 T cell receptor beta chains from one specimen sequenced in a study of regulatory T cells in long-lasting Graves disease. TCR beta libraries were built with iRepertoire HTBI primers and Arm-PCR of CDR3 regions. One entry per CDR3 protein results from TCRdb running MiXCR on the multiplex PCR reads. Here the sample spans about 400,000 distinct CDR3 sequences, around 15% being singletons. Time point defined: newly diagnosed GD, antithyroid drugs for less than 3 months. PBMC RNA was the source of the TCR library. A further study also used this sample, focusing on T cells in Graves' hyperthyroidism and ophthalmopathy.

Sample: peripheral blood mononuclear cells (PBMCs), taken at new diagnosis, from a patient treated with antithyroid drugs. These receptors all stem from a woman aged 18-29 years with Graves disease.

As regards this clonotype: Mismatch with germline at one junction end may stem from a read error. The J gene is TRBJ2-1, the V gene TRBV7-9, with TRBD2 matching over 11 bases. CDR3 length: 17 residues. Germline-derived CDR1 and CDR2 are SEHNR and FQNEAQ (reference sequence). CDR3: CASSSPTGTSGYNEQFF. The CDR3 DNA reads as TGCGCCAGCAGCAGCCCAACTGGGACTAGCGGTTACAATGAGCAGTTCTTC.

About this clonotype: A much larger clone sits a single nucleotide away, making a read error possible. The rearrangement joins TRBV5-1 to TRBJ2-5; D might be TRBD2 (6 bases). This CDR3 has 15 amino acids. The V end lost 1 base, the J end lost 4 bases, and 14 bases lay between the germline ends. Germline CDR1 is SGHRS and CDR2 is YFSETQ. The CDR3 DNA follows: TGCGCCAGCAGCTTGAACGGGAGTGTCCCAGAGACCCAGTACTTC. Translated: CASSLNGSVPETQYF.

This clonotype was seen many times. V usage is TRBV20-1 and J usage is TRBJ2-7, with TRBD1 as a possible D gene (6 bases). CDR3 length: 13 amino acids. Per germline, CDR1 DFQATT and CDR2 SNEGSKA (reference sequence). The germline V and J ends were trimmed by 4 bases and 4 bases, with 14 bases remaining between them. As DNA, the CDR3 is TGCAGTGCTAAAGGATACAGGGATTACGAGCAGTACTTC. Protein sequence: CSAKGYRDYEQYF.

Worth noting for this clonotype: Possible read error: a much larger clone is one base away. The chain uses TRBV11-2 and TRBJ2-5, with D possibly matching TRBD2 (7 bases). This CDR3 comprises 16 residues. Germline CDR1 SGHAT, CDR2 FQNNGV. Deletions cut 5 bases from V and 6 bases from J, with 22 bases between. The CDR3 protein is CASSGGWGSGTQTQYF. As DNA, the CDR3 is TGTGCCAGCAGCGGGGGGTGGGGGAGCGGGACACAGACCCAGTACTTC.

This clonotype was observed many times. J is TRBJ1-1 and V is TRBV6-9; the D gene is possibly TRBD1 (5 bases). Trimming stripped 4 bases from V and 0 bases from J, with 15 bases between. The CDR3 consists of 16 residues. CDR1 MNHGY and CDR2 SVAAGI come from the germline V gene. The CDR3 sequence is CASSLPGPRMNTEAFF. The CDR3 nucleotides are TGTGCCAGCAGTTTGCCGGGACCGCGGATGAACACTGAAGCTTTCTTT.

This clonotype was counted ten times or more. The CDR3 protein is CASGRGGDNEKLFF. The CDR3 DNA reads TGTGCCTCGGGGCGAGGGGGCGATAATGAAAAACTGTTTTTT. The chain couples TRBV28 to TRBJ1-4; 7 bases agree with TRBD1. The CDR3 runs to 14 residues. The germline CDR1 and CDR2 sequences are MDHEN and SYDVKM. Losses at the gene ends were 11 bases for V and 4 bases for J; bases not matched to a gene: 10.

Of note for this clonotype: This CDR3 is missing its conserved last phenylalanine or tryptophan, likely due to a read error. The chain links TRBV5-1 to TRBJ1-1, with 10 bases that match TRBD1. The length of the CDR3 is 16 residues. CDR1 SGHRS and CDR2 YFSETQ come from the germline V gene. The DNA for the CDR3 is TGCGCCGGCAGCTTGTCGACAGGGGGCTTGAACACTGAAGCTTTCTTA. Translated: CAGSLSTGGLNTEAFL.

This clonotype was picked up many times. The chain recombines TRBV20-1 with TRBJ2-7; weak D call: TRBD2 (6 bases). Per the germline V gene, CDR1 is DFQATT and CDR2 is SNEGSKA (reference sequence). The CDR3 spans 15 residues. V shed 3 bases and J shed 1 base, with 16 bases lying between them. The CDR3 sequence is CSASRLSGGSYEQYF. DNA of the CDR3: TGCAGTGCTAGTCGGCTTAGCGGAGGTTCCTACGAGCAGTACTTC.

This clonotype has only a few counts. The J gene is TRBJ1-1, the V gene TRBV28; D gene uncertain. Trimming took 6 bases from V and 5 from J, leaving 10 bases between them. This CDR3 has 12 residues. Germline-derived CDR1 and CDR2 are MDHEN and SYDVKM. The chain's CDR3 is CASRVGGTEAFF. CDR3 nucleotides: TGTGCCAGCAGAGTGGGCGGTACTGAAGCTTTCTTT.

This clonotype occurred many times. This chain joins TRBV5-1 and TRBJ2-1; no reliable D call. Trimming removed 0 bases at V and 5 bases at J, with 6 bases between. Germline V gene sequence: CDR1 SGHRS, CDR2 YFSETQ. CDR3 length: 13 residues. The CDR3 region is CASSLENNNEQFF. The CDR3 nucleotides read TGCGCCAGCAGCTTGGAGAACAACAATGAGCAGTTCTTC.

This clonotype was detected a few times. The chain employs TRBV18 and TRBJ2-5; D is unclear. Germline V gives CDR1 KGHSH, CDR2 LQKENI. Trimming left V 0 bases short and J 5 bases short, with 10 bases between. CDR3 length: 14 residues. The CDR3 spells CASSPPSVQETQYF. The CDR3 coding sequence is TGTGCCAGCTCACCACCCAGCGTCCAGGAGACCCAGTACTTC. Complete variable domain (other parts from reference TRBV18 and TRBJ2-5): NAGVMQNPRHLVRRRGQEARLRCSPMKGHSHVYWYRQLPEEGLKFMVYLQKENIIDESGMPKERFSAEFPKEGPSILRIQQVVRGDSAAYFCASSPPSVQETQYFGPGTRLLVL.

This clonotype was counted a few times. The chain joins TRBV5-1 to TRBJ1-6; D perhaps matches TRBD1 (5 bases). There are 15 residues in the CDR3. V lost 4 bases, J lost 3 bases, and 11 bases lay in between. Per germline, CDR1 SGHRS and CDR2 YFSETQ. The CDR3 protein is CASSPDSFYNSPLHF. The CDR3 nucleotides are TGCGCCAGCAGCCCCGACAGCTTCTATAATTCACCCCTCCACTTT. Drawing the rest from reference TRBV5-1 and TRBJ1-6, the complete variable domain is KAGVTQTPRYLIKTRGQQVTLSCSPISGHRSVSWYQQTPGQGLQFLFEYFSETQRNKGNFPGRFSGRQFSNSRSEMNVSTLELGDSALYLCASSPDSFYNSPLHFGNGTRLTVT.

This clonotype was recorded at least ten times. V gene TRBV11-1 combines with J gene TRBJ2-1; no clear D gene. This CDR3 contains 15 residues. The V and J ends lost 5 bases and 0 bases respectively, with 11 bases between them. In germline, CDR1 is SGHAT, CDR2 FQDESV (reference sequence). CDR3 protein: CASSTVWSSYNEQFF. Written as DNA, the CDR3 is TGTGCCAGCAGCACCGTCTGGAGCTCCTACAATGAGCAGTTCTTC.

Notes on this clonotype: Possible read error: a much larger clone is one base away. This chain links TRBV5-1 with TRBJ2-4; a weak D match, TRBD2 (7 bases). The CDR3 loop spans 14 amino acids. Germline CDR1 and CDR2: SGHRS and YFSETQ. The DNA of the CDR3 is TGCGCCAGCGGAGGGGGGGACGGACCAAACATTCGGTACTTC. Translating it yields CASGGGDGPNIRYF.

The sample holds many counts of this clonotype. The chain carries TRBV11-2 and TRBJ2-7; 8 nucleotides agree with TRBD2. CDR1 is SGHAT and CDR2 is FQNNGV in the germline V gene. The V segment lost 0 bases and the J segment 7 bases; nucleotides outside the gene matches: 5. The CDR3 length is 14 residues. The chain's CDR3 is CASSLDGLAGEQYF. CDR3 nucleotide sequence: TGTGCCAGCAGCTTAGACGGACTAGCCGGTGAGCAGTACTTC.

This clonotype appeared many times. This chain uses TRBV6-1 with TRBJ1-5, with 10 nucleotides matching TRBD1. With 6 bases clipped from V and 3 bases from J, the junction kept 5 bases outside the gene matches. Germline assignment: CDR1 MNHNS and CDR2 SASEGT. The CDR3 has 15 amino acids. The CDR3 coding sequence is TGTGCCAGCAGCTCGGGACAGGGGTACAATCAGCCCCAGCATTTT. Translation gives CASSSGQGYNQPQHF.

Ten or more counts support this clonotype. V usage is TRBV20-1 and J usage is TRBJ2-5, with 12 bases lining up with TRBD2. J lost 1 base, V lost 0 bases, and 12 bases had no gene match. Germline V gene data show CDR1 as DFQATT and CDR2 as SNEGSKA (reference sequence). This CDR3 is built from 19 residues. CDR3 nucleotides: TGCAGTGCTAGAGATCGACTAGCGGGGGCCAAACTTTTCCAAGAGACCCAGTACTTC. Its translation: CSARDRLAGAKLFQETQYF.

This clonotype was observed many times. The V gene is TRBV6-1, the J gene TRBJ1-2; tentatively, D is TRBD1 (5 bases). Looked up from germline, CDR1 is MNHNS and CDR2 is SASEGT. V lost 7 bases to trimming and J lost 4 bases, with 19 bases between them. CDR3 size: 15 residues. CDR3 loop: CASTPKPDSAYGYTF. CDR3 in DNA: TGTGCCAGCACCCCAAAGCCCGACAGCGCCTATGGCTACACCTTC.